This T cell receptor (beta chain) derives from a study of T cell repertoires in cytomegalovirus infection. This clonotype was seen only a few times. What it recognizes is unknown. TCRdb recomputed calls from the reads with MiXCR, one row per CDR3 protein. Of a few hundred thousand distinct CDR3 sequences in the sample, just under 35% were seen once. Per the germline V gene, CDR1 is MNHEY and CDR2 is SMNVEV (reference sequence). The CDR3 is 15 residues long. The V segment lost 5 bases and the J segment 4 bases; nucleotides outside the gene matches: 8. The sequencing here drew on cultured PBMCs, taken from culture after CMV antigen stimulation. The sequence came from a human donor in good health (CMV status not recorded). Some clones in this sample may be carry-over from other donors' samples. V gene TRBV27 combines with J gene TRBJ2-1, with 7 bases lining up with TRBD1. The CDR3 loop is CASSPPGQRYNEQFF. DNA for the CDR3: TGTGCCAGCAGTCCGCCGGGACAGCGATACAATGAGCAGTTCTTC.